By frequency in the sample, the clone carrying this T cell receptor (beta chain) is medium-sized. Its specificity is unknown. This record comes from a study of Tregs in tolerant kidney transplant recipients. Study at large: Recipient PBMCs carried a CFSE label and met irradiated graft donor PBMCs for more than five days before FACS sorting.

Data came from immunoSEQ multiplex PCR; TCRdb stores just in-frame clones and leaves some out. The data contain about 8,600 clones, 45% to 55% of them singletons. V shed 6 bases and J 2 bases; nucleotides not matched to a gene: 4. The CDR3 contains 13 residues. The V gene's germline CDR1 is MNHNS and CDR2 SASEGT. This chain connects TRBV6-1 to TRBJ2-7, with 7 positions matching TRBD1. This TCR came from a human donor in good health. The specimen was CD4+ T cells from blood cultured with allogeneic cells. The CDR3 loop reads CASREQGTYEQYF. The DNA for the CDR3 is TGTGCCAGCAGGGAACAGGGGACCTACGAGCAGTACTTC.